This TCR beta chain came from a study of blood T cell repertoires in COVID-19. Study-wide context: Collection of acute and convalescent COVID-19 samples took place in the United States, Italy and Spain. In each case, the material was cDNA or gDNA derived from T cells, B-cell-depleted T cells, or PBMCs.

In the authors' workflow: By means of reference gene primer amplification, nucleated cell counts were estimated. Only in-frame clones appear in the TCRdb table, and some are missing; sequencing was by immunoSEQ multiplex PCR. V and J calls and clone size are as listed in that table; D and trimming were resolved from the DNA. The sample includes 35,000 to 40,000 clones, about 84% of them seen just once. There are 14 residues in the CDR3. Germline V gene data show CDR1 as SGDLS and CDR2 as YYNGEE. Trimming cost V 4 bases and J 3 bases; bases outside gene matches: 7. This sequence originates from a man older than 75 with active or convalescent COVID-19. The V call is TRBV9, the J call TRBJ2-7; the match to TRBD1 covers 7 bases. Specimen: peripheral blood. This CDR3 is CASSPRGSDYEQYF. The CDR3 region has the DNA TGTGCCAGCAGCCCCAGGGGGTCGGACTACGAGCAGTACTTC. The complete variable domain, with remaining parts taken from reference TRBV9 and TRBJ2-7, reads DSGVTQTPKHLITATGQRVTLRCSPRSGDLSVYWYQQSLDQGLQFLIQYYNGEERAKGNILERFSAQQFPDLHSELNLSSLELGDSALYFCASSPRGSDYEQYFGPGTRLTVT.